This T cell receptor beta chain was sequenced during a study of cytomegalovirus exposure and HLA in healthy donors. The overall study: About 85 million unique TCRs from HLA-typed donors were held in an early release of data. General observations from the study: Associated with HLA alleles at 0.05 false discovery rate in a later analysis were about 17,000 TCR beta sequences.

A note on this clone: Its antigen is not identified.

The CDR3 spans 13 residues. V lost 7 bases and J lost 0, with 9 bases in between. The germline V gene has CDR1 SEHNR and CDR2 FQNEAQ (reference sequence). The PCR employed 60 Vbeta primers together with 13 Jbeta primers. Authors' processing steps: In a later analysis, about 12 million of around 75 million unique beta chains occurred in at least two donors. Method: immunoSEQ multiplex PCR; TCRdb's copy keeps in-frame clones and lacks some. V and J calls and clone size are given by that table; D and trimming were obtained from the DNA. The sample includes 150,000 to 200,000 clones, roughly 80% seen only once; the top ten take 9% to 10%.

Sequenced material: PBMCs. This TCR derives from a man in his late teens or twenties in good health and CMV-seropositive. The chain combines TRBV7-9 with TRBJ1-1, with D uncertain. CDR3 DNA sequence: TGTGCCAGCACTTCACAGATGAACACTGAAGCTTTCTTT. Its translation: CASTSQMNTEAFF.